Below are 21 T cell receptor beta chains sequenced from a single sample in a study of beta chain features in type 1 diabetes. Investigators reverse transcribed all isolated RNA, so they sequenced expressed TCRB transcripts. Using immunoSEQ multiplex PCR, the repertoire was profiled, and TCRdb retains in-frame clones only, with some absent. The sample has under 450,000 clones, roughly 13% seen once. Source material: naive CD4+ T cells from blood. The receptors stem from a man aged 25-45 years in good health.

CDR3 nucleotides: TGTGCCAGCAGCGTAGACTACAGGGGTGATTCACCCCTCCACTTT. Residues: CASSVDYRGDSPLHF. The genes are TRBV9 and TRBJ1-6, with 7 nucleotides matching TRBD1. The CDR3 sequence is 15 residues long. Germline assignment: CDR1 SGDLS and CDR2 YYNGEE. V shed 0 bases, J shed 8 bases, and the junction held 5 bases outside the gene matches. Full variable domain (remainder filled in from reference TRBV9 and TRBJ1-6): DSGVTQTPKHLITATGQRVTLRCSPRSGDLSVYWYQQSLDQGLQFLIQYYNGEERAKGNILERFSAQQFPDLHSELNLSSLELGDSALYFCASSVDYRGDSPLHFGNGTRLTVT.

This clone was counted a few times. The chain recombines TRBV14 with TRBJ2-3; D is perhaps TRBD2 (5 bases). Germline CDR1 and CDR2: SGHDN and FVKESK. This CDR3 contains 18 residues. The V end lost 0 bases, the J end lost 3 bases, and 19 bases lay between the germline ends. The CDR3 nucleotides are TGTGCCAGCAGCCAAGATCCTCTGGGGAGTAGCGCGACAGATACGCAGTATTTT. Its translation: CASSQDPLGSSATDTQYF.

This chain uses TRBV5-4 with TRBJ2-3, with TRBD2 identical over 9 bases. J lost 9 bases, V lost 3 bases, and 5 bases had no gene match. This CDR3 is built from 13 residues. CDR1 and CDR2 from the germline V gene are SGHNT and YYREEE (reference sequence). The CDR3 protein is CASSSTSGDTQYF. The CDR3 coding sequence is TGTGCCAGCAGCTCGACTAGCGGAGACACGCAGTATTTT.

In this sample, this clone turned up a few times. The chain has TRBV9 and TRBJ2-3, with TRBD2 identical over 14 bases. CDR3 size: 16 residues. CDR1 is SGDLS, CDR2 YYNGEE, per germline. J gave up 4 bases and V 3 bases, and 4 bases lay outside the gene matches. The CDR3 nucleotides read TGTGCCAGCAGCGCGAGGACTAGCGGGGGGCCAGATACGCAGTATTTT. Protein product: CASSARTSGGPDTQYF.

This clone was observed a few times. The J gene is TRBJ2-7, the V gene TRBV20-1; D not resolved. Per the germline V gene, CDR1 is DFQATT and CDR2 is SNEGSKA (reference sequence). V lost 3 bases and J 2 bases, leaving 5 bases between the germline ends. This CDR3 contains 11 residues. CDR3 protein: CSASPAYEQYF. The DNA for the CDR3 is TGCAGTGCTAGTCCCGCCTACGAGCAGTACTTC.

The V gene is TRBV6-5, the J gene TRBJ1-1, with D possibly being TRBD1 (5 bases). The germline V and J ends were trimmed by 0 bases and 6 bases, with 14 bases remaining between them. This CDR3 is built from 15 residues. Germline V gene sequence: CDR1 MNHEY, CDR2 SVGAGI. CDR3 in amino acids: CASSYSLIGTAEAFF. DNA for the CDR3: TGTGCCAGCAGTTACTCATTGATTGGGACGGCTGAAGCTTTCTTT.

This clone has a handful of counts. The gene calls are TRBV30 and TRBJ2-6; no definite D call. Per the germline V gene, CDR1 is GTSNPN and CDR2 is SVGIG (reference sequence). Trimming cost V 0 bases and J 0 bases, with 9 bases left between them. The CDR3 has 16 amino acids. Here the CDR3 reads CAWSVRRISGANVLTF. The CDR3 nucleotides read TGTGCCTGGAGTGTACGACGGATCTCTGGGGCCAACGTCCTGACTTTC. The full variable domain, its missing parts supplied by reference TRBV30 and TRBJ2-6, is SQTIHQWPATLVQPVGSPLSLECTVEGTSNPNLYWYRQAAGRGLQLLFYSVGIGQISSEVPQNLSASRPQDRQFILSSKKLLLSDSGFYLCAWSVRRISGANVLTFGAGSRLTVL.

In this sample, this clone turned up a few times. Other DNA sequences in this specimen translate into the identical CDR3. V gene TRBV20-1 combines with J gene TRBJ2-1, with D maybe TRBD1 (6 bases). The V gene's germline CDR1 is DFQATT and CDR2 SNEGSKA (reference sequence). The CDR3 is 11 amino acids. Trimming cost V 2 bases and J 7 bases, with 6 bases left between them. The CDR3 DNA reads as TGCAGTGCTAGAAGGGGGAATGAGCAGTTCTTC. Translation gives CSARRGNEQFF.

Only a few counts were recorded for this clone. The chain combines TRBV30 with TRBJ1-1; D gene uncertain. Germline V gives CDR1 GTSNPN, CDR2 SVGIG (reference sequence). The germline V and J ends were trimmed by 0 bases and 0 bases, with 11 bases remaining between them. The CDR3 is 15 residues long. In DNA, the CDR3 is TGTGCCTGGAGTGTACATCCGTTCATGAACACTGAAGCTTTCTTT. It specifies CAWSVHPFMNTEAFF.

This rearrangement joins TRBV5-1 to TRBJ2-3, with D possibly being TRBD2 (6 bases). V lost 1 base and J lost 0, with 9 bases in between. This CDR3 has 15 amino acids. The germline gives CDR1 SGHRS, CDR2 YFSETQ. CDR3 DNA sequence: TGCGCCAGCAGCTTGATTGCGGGAAGCACAGATACGCAGTATTTT. This sequence encodes CASSLIAGSTDTQYF.

J is TRBJ2-5 and V is TRBV7-9, with TRBD2 matching 8 bases. The CDR3 spans 17 residues. The V gene's germline CDR1 is SEHNR and CDR2 FQNEAQ (reference sequence). The junction had 8 bases not matched to a gene; V was cut back by 1 base and J by 1 base. CDR3 loop: CASSLVSGGNLQETQYF. For the CDR3, the DNA is TGTGCCAGCAGCTTAGTCTCGGGGGGGAATCTCCAAGAGACCCAGTACTTC.

The CDR3 DNA sequence: TGTGCCAGCAGCGTAGCGGATCGCACAGATACGCAGTATTTT. As protein: CASSVADRTDTQYF. This rearrangement joins TRBV9 to TRBJ2-3; D gene unclear. V was clipped by 0 bases and J by 1 base, with 6 bases between them. The germline gives CDR1 SGDLS, CDR2 YYNGEE. The CDR3 is made up of 14 amino acids.

With regard to this clone: At the DNA level, this CDR3 is encoded by other sequences in the same sample as well. The rearrangement uses TRBV7-2 and TRBJ2-1, with TRBD2 matching 9 bases. Trimming removed 7 bases from V and 1 base from J; junction bases left unmatched: 5. Germline values: CDR1 SGHTA, CDR2 FQGNSA. The CDR3 spans 15 residues. The DNA for the CDR3 is TGTGCCAGCACCCCAAGCGGGGGGTCCTACAATGAGCAGTTCTTC. This gives the protein CASTPSGGSYNEQFF.

This clone was detected only a few times. This sequence joins TRBV5-1 and TRBJ2-1; D perhaps matches TRBD2 (6 bases). This CDR3 has 17 residues. Trimming cost V 4 bases and J 7 bases, with 24 bases left between them. From germline, CDR1 is SGHRS and CDR2 YFSETQ. This CDR3 reads CASSGGLSGLRRNEQFF. The DNA of the CDR3 is TGCGCCAGCAGCGGTGGGCTTAGCGGACTCCGCAGGAATGAGCAGTTCTTC. Full variable domain (missing parts from reference TRBV5-1 and TRBJ2-1): KAGVTQTPRYLIKTRGQQVTLSCSPISGHRSVSWYQQTPGQGLQFLFEYFSETQRNKGNFPGRFSGRQFSNSRSEMNVSTLELGDSALYLCASSGGLSGLRRNEQFFGPGTRLTVL.

This clone appeared a few times. CDR3 sequence: CASSVEQDWADTQYF. The CDR3 DNA is TGTGCCAGCAGCGTAGAGCAGGATTGGGCAGATACGCAGTATTTT. The rearrangement joins TRBV9 to TRBJ2-3; D uncertain. V lost 0 bases and J 4 bases, leaving 12 bases between the germline ends. This CDR3 comprises 15 residues. Germline assignment: CDR1 SGDLS and CDR2 YYNGEE.

The V and J genes are TRBV9 and TRBJ1-2; 9 bases align to TRBD1. The CDR3 runs 15 residues. Trimming removed 4 bases from V and 3 bases from J; junction bases left unmatched: 7. Germline CDR1 SGDLS, CDR2 YYNGEE. This chain's CDR3 is CASSSGTGRDYGYTF. CDR3 DNA sequence: TGTGCCAGCAGCTCAGGGACAGGGCGTGACTATGGCTACACCTTC.

This chain links TRBV29-1 with TRBJ1-1; D might be TRBD1 (5 bases). CDR1 SQVTM and CDR2 ANQGSEA come from the germline V gene. The V end lost 7 bases, the J end lost 3 bases, and 15 bases lay between the germline ends. The CDR3 runs to 13 residues. DNA for the CDR3: TGCAGCGCCGCCGGGGCGAGGGACACTGAAGCTTTCTTT. Its protein is CSAAGARDTEAFF.

The chain couples TRBV5-4 to TRBJ1-2; unclear D gene. The CDR3 extends over 14 amino acids. Germline values: CDR1 SGHNT, CDR2 YYREEE (reference sequence). The ends were cut back, 1 base at V and 2 bases at J, with 9 bases in the middle. The CDR3 DNA is TGTGCCAGCAGCTTGTACAAGGTCAACTATGGCTACACCTTC. Amino acid sequence: CASSLYKVNYGYTF. The full variable domain, with the rest looked up from reference TRBV5-4 and TRBJ1-2, is ETGVTQSPTHLIKTRGQQVTLRCSSQSGHNTVSWYQQALGQGPQFIFQYYREEENGRGNFPPRFSGLQFPNYSSELNVNALELDDSALYLCASSLYKVNYGYTFGSGTRLTVV.

The rearrangement uses TRBV15 and TRBJ2-5, with unresolved D. The J call is in doubt because the DNA end fits TRBJ2-7 better. The germline CDR1 and CDR2 sequences are LNHNV and YYDKDF (reference sequence). The CDR3 contains 13 residues. CDR3 bases: TGTGCCACCAGCAGGGAGAGCTCCTACGAGCAGTACTTC. Translation gives CATSRESSYEQYF.

This sequence joins TRBV9 and TRBJ2-7; 7 positions agree with TRBD2. This CDR3 is built from 16 residues. Germline-derived CDR1 and CDR2 are SGDLS and YYNGEE. The trim removed 0 bases at V and 5 bases at J, leaving 11 bases unmatched. The CDR3 DNA sequence: TGTGCCAGCAGCGTAGCCCCGGGGGGAGGAAACAACGAGCAGTACTTC. Translating gives CASSVAPGGGNNEQYF. The full variable domain, its missing parts supplied by reference TRBV9 and TRBJ2-7, is DSGVTQTPKHLITATGQRVTLRCSPRSGDLSVYWYQQSLDQGLQFLIQYYNGEERAKGNILERFSAQQFPDLHSELNLSSLELGDSALYFCASSVAPGGGNNEQYFGPGTRLTVT.

This clone has ten or more counts. The V and J genes are TRBV28 and TRBJ2-1, with 9 nucleotides matching TRBD2. Per the germline V gene, CDR1 is MDHEN and CDR2 is SYDVKM. V shed 6 bases and J 8 bases; nucleotides not matched to a gene: 14. This CDR3 is 16 amino acids long. The CDR3 sequence is CASSFSGRRWWDEQFF. The CDR3 DNA reads as TGTGCCAGCAGCTTTAGCGGGAGAAGGTGGTGGGATGAGCAGTTCTTC.